Given below is one TCR beta chain in context. The data stem from a study of blood T cells in healthy people across ages. Between the trimmed V and J ends, which lost 4 bases and 4 bases, there was a span of 12 bases. CDR1 is SGHNT and CDR2 is YENEEA in the germline V gene. The CDR3 consists of 14 residues. A second PCR, run for roughly 7 to 12 cycles, used a sample-barcoded 5' primer plus a J-beta primer mix. Every single cDNA molecule received a tag from a template-switch adaptor with 12 random nucleotides. Via MiXCR, TCRdb re-called the 5' RACE reads, giving one row per CDR3 protein. The sample carries hundreds of thousands of distinct CDR3 sequences, about 43% recorded once.

This receptor was taken from a man aged 80 or over in good health. Sequencing was carried out using blood. The gene calls are TRBV11-3 and TRBJ2-3; D tentatively reads TRBD1 or TRBD2 (5 bases each). The CDR3 DNA is TGTGCCAGCAGCTCGGGACGTACGGCAGATACGCAGTATTTT. Translation gives CASSSGRTADTQYF.